This TCR beta chain was observed in a study of post-analysis software for immune sequencing data (dated by TCRdb to between 2014 and 2017). Notes on the research overall: Relapsing-remitting, secondary progressive and progressive-relapsing multiple sclerosis were recorded as disease courses, and subtype annotation was lacking for some patients. A subset of samples was prepared in parallel using single-end sample barcoding, then pooled and co-amplified after Illumina adapter ligation. The patient repertoires were compared against around eleven previously published healthy control repertoires obtained from donors aged 6 to 25 years.

V trim: 1 base; J trim: 7 bases; unmatched bases: 4. Looking up the germline V gene (reference sequence) yields CDR1 MNHNY and CDR2 SVGAGI. Its CDR3 holds 15 amino acids, cysteine through phenylalanine. Just CDR3 DNA is preserved here, 45 bases in frame from base 1. Preparation of the library involved PCR. Instrument on record: Illumina HiSeq 2500. Unique molecular identifiers were incorporated into TCR beta cDNA libraries to reduce PCR and sequencing biases. Per 1 to 10 million input T cells, roughly 500,000 cDNA molecules were obtained, such that each molecule approximated one T cell. The patient libraries were prepared and sequenced using the same protocol as the earlier healthy control dataset. Samples belonging to the same batch were prepared together, multiplexed and sequenced on a shared HiSeq lane. On the authors' methods: MIGEC was used to process the raw barcoded reads, and molecular identifier groups with only a single read were discarded before consensus assembly and CDR3 extraction. Clonotype tables were post-analysed with VDJtools, normalizing diversity by down-sampling all datasets to the smallest sample size. To correct batch-related cross-sample contamination, repertoire overlap clustering matched CDR3 amino acid sequences but not nucleotide sequences. TCRdb redid the processing of the public reads, applying fastp at Q25 and MiXCR, and retained in-frame beta chains. CDR3 protein duplicates are merged, each entry listing the most common genes and DNA. For this entry, the V and J calls and clone size follow TCRdb and not the study's own pipeline. The sample records 750,000 to 950,000 distinct CDR3 sequences, 35% to 55% of which are singletons. The ten largest make up roughly 4.5% of the sample.

Beyond this particular receptor, the publication reports: The control group was slightly older than the multiple sclerosis patient group. Four or five TRBV segments, including TRBV5-6, TRBV5-1 and TRBV20-1, were significantly more frequent in patients than controls. Significantly lower normalized Chao1 diversity was found in multiple sclerosis patients than in controls, suggesting substantial peripheral T-cell clonal expansion. Direct clustering with F measure showed strong co-clustering of samples prepared in the same batch, prompting a batch-effect correction.

On this clonotype: There is no known antigen for this receptor. Base qualities are not provided; no much larger clone lies one nucleotide away.

To demonstrate the VDJtools post-analysis software, the study profiled TCR beta repertoires from the peripheral blood of around 13 young patients with multiple sclerosis. The patients with multiple sclerosis were children and adolescents between roughly 6 and 15 years of age. Sequenced: blood. The sequence was obtained from a girl aged 5-17 years with multiple sclerosis. The V and J segments used are TRBV6-6 and TRBJ2-1; TRBD2 fits 10 bases in the junction. Read as DNA, the sequence is TGTGCCAGCAGTTACTTGGCTAGCGGGAGTAATGAGCAGTTCTTC. Its coded protein is CASSYLASGSNEQFF.